This TCR beta chain was profiled in a study of T cell changes during pregnancy in multiple sclerosis. The V gene's germline CDR1 is MDHEN and CDR2 SYDVKM. CDR3 length: 15 amino acids. The V gene lost 3 bases and the J gene lost 2 bases, with 8 bases spanning the gap. The protocol was immunoSEQ multiplex PCR, while the TCRdb copy is restricted to in-frame clones and leaves out a portion. The data contain approximately 40,000 clones, 85% to 95% of them singletons. The origin of this receptor is a female donor with multiple sclerosis, enrolled in a pregnancy study. Material: CD4+ T cells from peripheral blood mononuclear cells, obtained before pregnancy. The chain uses TRBV28 and TRBJ2-6; tentative D call: TRBD1 (6 bases). Here the CDR3 reads CASSLTGAGANVLTF. The DNA of the CDR3 is TGTGCCAGCAGTTTGACAGGTGCTGGGGCCAACGTCCTGACTTTC.